The 23 T cell receptor beta chains below were found in one sample sequenced in a study of T cells after somatic rescue of genetic block. Using immunoSEQ multiplex PCR, the repertoire was profiled, and TCRdb retains in-frame clones only, with some absent. The sample lists just over 14,000 clones; less than 75% were seen once. The sequencing input was peripheral blood mononuclear cells (PBMCs). The receptors were sampled from a man younger than 35.

On this clone: One end of the junction varies from germline; a read error may be responsible. CDR3 loop: CASSFDRGYNSNF. The DNA of the CDR3 is TGTGCCAGCAGCTTTGATAGGGGGTACAATTCCAATTTT. The chain joins TRBV5-4 to TRBJ1-3; D is possibly TRBD1 (6 bases). CDR1 and CDR2 (germline): SGHNT, YYREEE (reference sequence). The CDR3 runs 13 residues.

The chain joins TRBV18 to TRBJ1-2; TRBD1 matches 9 bases. Germline CDR1 reads KGHSH; CDR2 reads LQKENI. This CDR3 has 15 residues. V was clipped by 6 bases and J by 2 bases; unmatched bases: 7. The CDR3 DNA follows: TGTGCCAGCTCCAGGACAGGGGATGAGAACTATGGCTACACCTTC. Protein product: CASSRTGDENYGYTF.

The chain combines TRBV15 with TRBJ2-5, with D perhaps TRBD2 (5 bases). The V end lost 0 bases, the J end lost 7 bases, and 12 bases lay between the germline ends. The CDR3 consists of 14 residues. Germline loops: CDR1 LNHNV, CDR2 YYDKDF (reference sequence). The CDR3 sequence: CATSRDRGRWTQYF. The CDR3 DNA is TGTGCCACCAGCAGAGATCGGGGTCGGTGGACCCAGTACTTC.

This clone was seen only a few times. V gene TRBV4-2 combines with J gene TRBJ1-5; possibly TRBD1 for D (6 bases). CDR1 and CDR2 (germline): LGHNA, YNFKEQ. The CDR3 has 17 residues. Trimming pared 1 base from V and 6 bases from J, leaving 19 bases between. This chain's CDR3 is CASSQGPGARESQPQHF. In nucleotides, the CDR3 is TGTGCCAGCAGCCAAGGACCGGGGGCGAGAGAAAGTCAGCCCCAGCATTTT.

This chain links TRBV28 with TRBJ2-5; D is possibly TRBD1 (5 bases). The CDR3 runs to 14 residues. Trimming took 7 bases from V and 5 from J, leaving 17 bases between them. The germline CDR1 and CDR2 sequences are MDHEN and SYDVKM. Written as DNA, the CDR3 is TGTGCCAGCACCCGACCCGGACATGGGGAGACCCAGTACTTC. Translated, it gives CASTRPGHGETQYF.

This chain joins TRBV14 and TRBJ2-1; 7 nucleotides match TRBD2. Germline V gene data show CDR1 as SGHDN and CDR2 as FVKESK. CDR3 size: 17 residues. Trimming at V came to 1 base and at J to 6 bases, leaving 12 bases not matched to a gene. In DNA, the CDR3 is TGTGCCAGCAGCCAAGCGCAGCACTGGACGGGGGGCAATGAGCAGTTCTTC. The encoded protein is CASSQAQHWTGGNEQFF.

The chain is built from TRBV12-5 and TRBJ1-6; 7 positions agree with TRBD1. With 7 bases clipped from V and 0 bases from J, the junction kept 9 bases outside the gene matches. The CDR3 length is 17 residues. Germline CDR1 is LGHNT and CDR2 is FRNRAP. Here the CDR3 DNA reads TGTGCTAGTGACTTGTCGGACAGGCCCTCCTATAATTCACCCCTCCACTTT. This encodes CASDLSDRPSYNSPLHF.

The chain joins TRBV6-6 to TRBJ1-6; TRBD1 might be the D (5 bases). This CDR3 contains 14 residues. V lost 6 bases and J 6 bases, leaving 12 bases between the germline ends. Germline V CDR1 and CDR2: MNHNY, SVGAGI (reference sequence). Here the CDR3 reads CASRVPRANSPLHF. As DNA, the CDR3 is TGTGCCAGCAGGGTCCCCAGGGCTAATTCACCCCTCCACTTT.

The chain carries TRBV11-3 and TRBJ1-3; D possibly corresponds to TRBD1 (5 bases). The CDR3 extends over 16 amino acids. The V gene's germline CDR1 is SGHNT and CDR2 YENEEA. Trimming stripped 5 bases from V and 4 bases from J, with 18 bases between. In nucleotides, the CDR3 is TGTGCCAGCAGCCTCTCCGGGACCCTCCCGGGAAACACCATATATTTT. This translates into CASSLSGTLPGNTIYF. The variable domain in full, with the rest retrieved from reference TRBV11-3 and TRBJ1-3, is EAGVVQSPRYKIIEKKQPVAFWCNPISGHNTLYWYLQNLGQGPELLIRYENEEAVDDSQLPKDRFSAERLKGVDSTLKIQPAELGDSAVYLCASSLSGTLPGNTIYFGEGSWLTVV.

V usage is TRBV28 and J usage is TRBJ2-7; D uncertain. V was pared by 4 bases and J by 0 bases, with 4 bases between. This CDR3 comprises 12 residues. Per germline, CDR1 MDHEN and CDR2 SYDVKM. The CDR3 region has the DNA TGTGCCAGCAGTTCAATCTCCTACGAGCAGTACTTC. Residues: CASSSISYEQYF. The full variable domain, completed using reference TRBV28 and TRBJ2-7, is DVKVTQSSRYLVKRTGEKVFLECVQDMDHENMFWYRQDPGLGLRLIYFSYDVKMKEKGDIPEGYSVSREKKERFSLILESASTNQTSMYLCASSSISYEQYFGPGTRLTVT.

The V gene is TRBV7-9, the J gene TRBJ2-7; the match to TRBD2 covers 8 bases. This CDR3 has 13 amino acids. Germline V gene lookup returns CDR1 SEHNR and CDR2 FQNEAQ (reference sequence). V trimming: 1 base; J trimming: 7 bases; junction bases outside the gene matches: 3. CDR3 region: CASSLGLAREQYF. In DNA, the CDR3 is TGTGCCAGCAGCTTAGGACTAGCGAGGGAGCAGTACTTC.

The chain is built from TRBV6-6 and TRBJ1-4; possible D gene TRBD1, 5 bases. CDR3 size: 14 residues. Per germline, CDR1 MNHNY and CDR2 SVGAGI (reference sequence). Between the trimmed V and J ends, which lost 7 bases and 8 bases, there was a span of 17 bases. The CDR3 DNA follows: TGTGCCAGCAAGGGACGGCAGGTGGGAGAAAAACTGTTTTTT. Protein: CASKGRQVGEKLFF.

There are a few counts of this clone. The V and J genes are TRBV28 and TRBJ1-4; D gene unclear. V lost 3 bases and J 0 bases, leaving 8 bases between the germline ends. This CDR3 comprises 15 residues. Germline V gene sequence: CDR1 MDHEN, CDR2 SYDVKM. The CDR3 spells CASSFPGATNEKLFF. Here the CDR3 DNA reads TGTGCCAGCAGTTTTCCGGGTGCAACTAATGAAAAACTGTTTTTT.

The chain combines TRBV7-6 with TRBJ1-2; D might be TRBD1 (6 bases). V was clipped by 4 bases and J by 5 bases, with 17 bases between them. The CDR3 spans 15 residues. Germline values: CDR1 SGHVS, CDR2 FNYEAQ. The CDR3 nucleotides are TGTGCCAGCAGCTCGGAAGGGGGGGGACTGTATGGCTACACCTTC. It yields the protein CASSSEGGGLYGYTF.

This clone was seen more than once but under ten times. V and J are TRBV18 and TRBJ1-1; D gene uncertain. The V gene lost 2 bases and the J gene lost 4 bases, with 14 bases spanning the gap. The CDR3 extends over 15 amino acids. Germline-derived CDR1 and CDR2 are KGHSH and LQKENI. The CDR3 coding sequence is TGTGCCAGCTCACCAGTACAGCTGCCATCCACTGAAGCTTTCTTT. It specifies CASSPVQLPSTEAFF.

This clone was detected only once. The chain is built from TRBV11-2 and TRBJ2-1; D might be TRBD2 (5 bases). Germline V gene data show CDR1 as SGHAT and CDR2 as FQNNGV. The CDR3 has 15 residues. Trimming took off 0 bases at V and 8 bases at J, with 14 bases between the two ends. The CDR3 DNA reads TGTGCCAGCAGCTTAGATCTCCCTAGCCTACATGAGCAGTTCTTC. It is translated as CASSLDLPSLHEQFF.

The J gene is TRBJ2-6, the V gene TRBV5-1; 8 positions match TRBD1. The ends lost 4 bases at V and 2 bases at J; junction bases unmatched: 2. CDR1 and CDR2 from the germline V gene are SGHRS and YFSETQ. The CDR3 covers 15 residues. This CDR3 reads CASSQDRAGANVLTF. CDR3 nucleotides: TGCGCCAGCAGCCAGGACAGGGCTGGGGCCAACGTCCTGACTTTC. The variable domain in full, completed from reference TRBV5-1 and TRBJ2-6, reads KAGVTQTPRYLIKTRGQQVTLSCSPISGHRSVSWYQQTPGQGLQFLFEYFSETQRNKGNFPGRFSGRQFSNSRSEMNVSTLELGDSALYLCASSQDRAGANVLTFGAGSRLTVL.

This rearrangement joins TRBV28 to TRBJ2-1, with D perhaps assigned TRBD1 or TRBD2 (5 bases each). The CDR3 length is 14 residues. V dropped 6 bases and J dropped 8 bases, with 17 bases sitting between them. Looked up from germline, CDR1 is MDHEN and CDR2 is SYDVKM. CDR3 amino acids: CASRFIWDGHEQFF. The DNA for the CDR3 is TGTGCCAGCAGATTCATTTGGGACGGACATGAGCAGTTCTTC.

The chain links TRBV6-5 to TRBJ1-6, with 7 bases identical to TRBD1. Germline CDR1 MNHEY, CDR2 SVGAGI. Germline trimming cut 7 bases from V and 3 bases from J; bases unmatched to any gene: 3. This CDR3 has 14 residues. The CDR3 nucleotides are TGTGCCAGCAAGGGACAGATCTATAATTCACCCCTCCACTTT. Translated: CASKGQIYNSPLHF.

This clone was counted only a few times. The J gene is TRBJ2-1, the V gene TRBV30; D ambiguous. The CDR3 totals 17 residues. The germline V and J ends were trimmed by 2 bases and 6 bases, with 23 bases remaining between them. Germline lookup yields CDR1 GTSNPN and CDR2 SVGIG (reference sequence). The CDR3 DNA reads TGTGCCTGGAGTTGGGGTTGGGCTCCGACGACAAGCAATGAGCAGTTCTTC. Amino acid sequence: CAWSWGWAPTTSNEQFF.

The rearrangement joins TRBV5-1 to TRBJ1-2; the match to TRBD1 covers 8 bases. CDR1 SGHRS and CDR2 YFSETQ come from the germline V gene. The CDR3 has 15 amino acids. The ends lost 0 bases at V and 4 bases at J; junction bases unmatched: 5. This CDR3 is CASSLAGTGSYGYTF. In nucleotides, the CDR3 is TGCGCCAGCAGCTTGGCAGGGACAGGCTCCTATGGCTACACCTTC.

V gene TRBV6-6 combines with J gene TRBJ2-3; D not resolved. Germline V gene lookup returns CDR1 MNHNY and CDR2 SVGAGI (reference sequence). Trimming cost V 2 bases and J 6 bases, with 6 bases left between them. This CDR3 comprises 12 residues. The CDR3 spells CASSYEWDTQYF. The CDR3 nucleotides read TGTGCCAGCAGTTACGAGTGGGATACGCAGTATTTT.

The chain uses TRBV27 and TRBJ2-2; D may be TRBD2 (6 bases). V was trimmed by 11 bases and J by 4 bases, leaving 17 bases between them. This CDR3 is built from 14 residues. Per germline, CDR1 MNHEY and CDR2 SMNVEV (reference sequence). The CDR3 bases are TGTGCCTCGACAGAGATCGGGGGCACCGGGGAGCTGTTTTTT. Translating gives CASTEIGGTGELFF.